These T cell receptor beta chains were read from a single sample in a study of blood T cell repertoires in COVID-19. The protocol was immunoSEQ multiplex PCR, while the TCRdb copy is restricted to in-frame clones and leaves out a portion. The sample has a few hundred thousand clones, around 90% seen once; the top ten hold 15% to 20%. Sequencing input: PBMCs or T cells enriched from blood (not recorded which). These receptors all stem from a young woman who had recovered from COVID-19. The CDR3 runs from the conserved cysteine through the conserved F or W. A D gene is named only where the DNA matches it firmly. The size field is filled for only some rows; it gives once, few, many or a size class.

V	D	J	size	CDR3	DNA
TRBV18	TRBD2	TRBJ2-2	.	CASSPQRDYNTGELFF	TGTGCCAGCTCACCACAAAGGGACTATAACACCGGGGAGCTGTTTTTT
TRBV19	.	TRBJ2-4	.	CASSIGLLAKNIQYF	TGTGCCAGTAGTATAGGTCTCCTAGCCAAAAACATTCAGTACTTC
TRBV30	.	TRBJ1-2	.	CAWADNFYGYTF	TGTGCCTGGGCCGACAACTTCTATGGCTACACCTTC
TRBV5-8	.	TRBJ1-4	.	CASSFPQGLGNEKLFF	TGTGCCAGCAGCTTCCCTCAGGGGTTGGGCAATGAAAAACTGTTTTTT
TRBV27	.	TRBJ1-5	.	CASSSGPEQPQHF	TGTGCCAGCAGTTCAGGGCCGGAGCAGCCCCAGCATTTT
TRBV28	.	TRBJ2-2	once	CASNGPTGELFF	TGTGCCAGCAACGGTCCCACCGGGGAGCTGTTTTTT
TRBV4-3	.	TRBJ2-2	.	CASSPLGTGELFF	TGCGCCAGCAGCCCCCTAGGCACCGGGGAGCTGTTTTTT
TRBV6-1	.	TRBJ1-6	.	CASSEETARSPLHF	TGTGCCAGCAGTGAAGAGACAGCCCGTTCACCCCTCCACTTT
TRBV11-3	.	TRBJ2-7	.	CASRNTGQSQEQYF	TGTGCCAGCAGAAATACGGGACAATCGCAGGAGCAGTACTTC
TRBV19	.	TRBJ1-2	.	CASSNRDNNYGYTF	TGTGCCAGTAGTAACAGGGATAATAACTATGGCTACACCTTC
TRBV7-9	TRBD2	TRBJ2-3	.	CASGLAGADTQYF	TGTGCCAGCGGACTAGCGGGAGCAGATACGCAGTATTTT
TRBV6-5	.	TRBJ1-1	.	CASSYSRANTEAFF	TGTGCCAGCAGTTACTCGAGGGCAAACACTGAAGCTTTCTTT
TRBV18	TRBD1	TRBJ1-4	.	CASSEGALLNEKLFF	TGTGCCAGCTCGGAGGGGGCCCTCCTTAATGAAAAACTGTTTTTT
TRBV14	.	TRBJ1-5	.	CASSPTGGNQPQHF	TGTGCCAGCAGCCCCACGGGGGGGAATCAGCCCCAGCATTTT
TRBV19	.	TRBJ1-4	.	CASSVQDSTNEKLFF	TGTGCCAGTAGTGTCCAGGATTCAACTAATGAAAAACTGTTTTTT
TRBV2	TRBD1	TRBJ2-6	.	CASSVLNRQGASGANVLTF	TGTGCCAGCAGTGTCCTGAACCGACAGGGGGCGTCCGGGGCCAACGTCCTGACTTTC
TRBV7-2	.	TRBJ1-2	few	CASSPLVGRRDYGYTF	TGTGCCAGCAGCCCACTCGTCGGGCGGAGGGACTATGGCTACACCTTC
TRBV7-2	TRBD1	TRBJ2-7	few	CASSLTGERDYEQYF	TGTGCCAGCAGCTTGACAGGGGAACGGGATTACGAGCAGTACTTC
TRBV27	.	TRBJ2-5	.	CASSFRTTSRQETQYF	TGTGCCAGCAGTTTTCGAACTACCTCTCGACAAGAGACCCAGTACTTC
TRBV7-2	.	TRBJ1-5	.	CASSLAFFQGTTYQPQHF	TGTGCCAGCAGCTTAGCGTTCTTTCAGGGGACAACTTATCAGCCCCAGCATTTT
TRBV5-1	TRBD1	TRBJ1-1	.	CASSSGGSTEAFF	TGCGCCAGCAGCTCAGGGGGGAGCACTGAAGCTTTCTTT
TRBV4-2	.	TRBJ1-3	.	CASSQVSGSGNTIYF	TGTGCCAGCAGCCAAGTTTCCGGCTCTGGAAACACCATATATTTT
TRBV3-1/TRBV3-2	.	TRBJ1-2	.	CASSPRVGNYGYTF	TGTGCCAGCAGCCCCAGGGTGGGGAACTATGGCTACACCTTC
TRBV4-3	TRBD1	TRBJ2-3	.	CASSQAARGLDTDTQYF	TGCGCCAGCAGCCAAGCCGCGAGGGGGCTTGACACAGATACGCAGTATTTT
TRBV28	.	TRBJ2-7	.	CASIGAPYEQYF	TGTGCCAGCATTGGGGCCCCCTACGAGCAGTACTTC
TRBV11-2	.	TRBJ2-4	.	CASSPRQNLLAKNIQYF	TGTGCCAGCAGCCCTCGACAGAATTTACTAGCCAAAAACATTCAGTACTTC
TRBV28	.	TRBJ1-1	.	CASIPGGSTNTEAFF	TGTGCCAGCATTCCCGGCGGCAGTACGAACACTGAAGCTTTCTTT
TRBV24-1	TRBD1	TRBJ2-2	.	CATSWTGNTGELFF	TGTGCCACCTCGTGGACAGGGAACACCGGGGAGCTGTTTTTT
TRBV27	TRBD1	TRBJ2-2	.	CASSSHTGGTGELFF	TGTGCCAGCAGTTCGCATACAGGGGGCACCGGGGAGCTGTTTTTT
TRBV6-1	TRBD1	TRBJ1-2	.	CASSDLGQGAVSYTF	TGTGCCAGCAGTGACCTCGGACAGGGGGCAGTAAGCTACACCTTC
TRBV6-2/TRBV6-3	.	TRBJ1-5	.	CASSFSGFGNQPQHF	TGTGCCAGCAGTTTTTCAGGGTTCGGGAATCAGCCCCAGCATTTT
TRBV6-5	.	TRBJ1-1	.	CASTLGGGSEAFF	TGTGCCAGCACCCTGGGGGGGGGCTCTGAAGCTTTCTTT
TRBV2	TRBD1	TRBJ2-5	.	CASSAGQGAWETQYF	TGTGCCAGCAGTGCCGGACAGGGGGCTTGGGAGACCCAGTACTTC
TRBV2	.	TRBJ1-2	.	CASSEGNRGYTF	TGTGCCAGCAGTGAAGGGAACAGGGGCTACACCTTC
TRBV10-3	TRBD1	TRBJ1-2	.	CAIGRGQDLGDGYTF	TGTGCCATCGGGCGGGGACAGGACCTCGGGGATGGCTACACCTTC
TRBV27	.	TRBJ1-5	once	CASSPGPRGYYSNQPQHF	TGTGCCAGCAGCCCCGGGCCCCGAGGGTATTATAGCAATCAGCCCCAGCATTTT
TRBV18	.	TRBJ2-1	.	CASSPFQESYNEQFF	TGTGCCAGCTCACCCTTCCAGGAATCCTACAATGAGCAGTTCTTC
TRBV6-6	.	TRBJ1-6	.	CASSPRSRGDNSPLHF	TGTGCCAGCAGCCCGAGATCCAGGGGAGATAATTCACCCCTCCACTTT
TRBV19	TRBD1	TRBJ1-2	.	CASSIGQGNYGYTF	TGTGCCAGTAGCATTGGACAGGGGAACTATGGCTACACCTTC
TRBV12-5	.	TRBJ2-1	.	CASGVYREQFF	TGTGCTAGTGGTGTTTACAGGGAGCAGTTCTTC
TRBV4-3	.	TRBJ2-1	once	CASSQVEGLRYNEQFF	TGCGCCAGCAGCCAAGTGGAAGGACTACGCTACAATGAGCAGTTCTTC
TRBV28	.	TRBJ1-2	.	CASTLTGEDYGYTF	TGTGCCAGCACTTTAACGGGGGAGGACTATGGCTACACCTTC
TRBV9	.	TRBJ2-2	.	CASSPTASRRTGELFF	TGTGCCAGCAGCCCCACCGCTAGTCGAAGGACCGGGGAGCTGTTTTTT
TRBV6-5	.	TRBJ2-3	.	CASRFDRARVDTQYF	TGTGCCAGCAGGTTTGATCGGGCCAGGGTAGATACGCAGTATTTT
TRBV19	TRBD1	TRBJ2-7	few	CASSKSSGTGYREQYF	TGTGCCAGTAGTAAAAGCTCCGGGACAGGGTATCGGGAGCAGTACTTC
TRBV5-4	TRBD2	TRBJ2-5	.	CASTPTSGAQETQYF	TGTGCCAGCACCCCGACTAGCGGGGCTCAAGAGACCCAGTACTTC
TRBV7-2	.	TRBJ2-7	.	CASRKPESEQYF	TGTGCCAGCAGAAAACCCGAGAGCGAGCAGTACTTC
TRBV6-5	.	TRBJ2-7	.	CASSTGLYVEQYF	TGTGCCAGCTCGACAGGTTTGTACGTCGAGCAGTACTTC
TRBV7-2	TRBD1	TRBJ1-2	.	CASSLSVERGHYGYTF	TGTGCCAGCAGCTTATCAGTTGAAAGGGGGCACTATGGCTACACCTTC
TRBV2	TRBD2	TRBJ2-3	.	CASSEASGGADTQYF	TGTGCCAGCAGTGAGGCTAGCGGGGGGGCAGATACGCAGTATTTT
TRBV10-3	TRBD1	TRBJ1-1	.	CAISTDRGNTEAFF	TGTGCCATCAGCACAGACAGGGGGAACACTGAAGCTTTCTTT
TRBV4-1	TRBD1	TRBJ2-7	.	CASSQGDSLYEQYF	TGCGCCAGCAGCCAGGGGGACAGCCTCTACGAGCAGTACTTC
TRBV7-2	.	TRBJ2-1	.	CASSLVAENEQFF	TGTGCCAGCAGCTTAGTAGCGGAAAATGAGCAGTTCTTC
TRBV20-1	.	TRBJ2-7	.	CSASSVRAYEQYF	TGCAGTGCTAGTTCCGTGCGTGCCTACGAGCAGTACTTC